Presented here are 3 T cell receptor beta chains from one specimen sequenced in a study of regulatory and conventional T cells in RAG deficiency. Some clones are missing from TCRdb's copy, which holds only in-frame ones; the method was immunoSEQ multiplex PCR. The data show 5,500 to 8,500 clones, with roughly 78% seen just once and about 13% held by the top ten. This sample also belongs to another study, concerning regulatory T cells. That study reports: The PCR used 52 TRBV and 13 TRBJ primers.

The specimen sequenced was CD8+ T cells sorted from blood. Receptors originate from a human donor in good health.

The V gene is TRBV30, the J gene TRBJ1-2, with 10 nucleotides matching TRBD1. V lost 4 bases to trimming and J lost 9 bases; unmatched junction nucleotides: 8. Per germline, CDR1 GTSNPN and CDR2 SVGIG (reference sequence). There are 13 residues in the CDR3. This CDR3 reads CAWNPGQGVSYTF. CDR3 nucleotides: TGTGCCTGGAATCCAGGACAGGGGGTTAGCTACACCTTC.

The chain employs TRBV9 and TRBJ2-3, with D unresolved. The CDR3 totals 14 residues. V gave up 0 bases and J gave up 6 bases, with 11 bases separating them. Germline assignment: CDR1 SGDLS and CDR2 YYNGEE. The CDR3 spells CASSVAQALDTQYF. CDR3 sequence (DNA): TGTGCCAGCAGCGTAGCCCAAGCCCTGGATACGCAGTATTTT. Full variable domain (rest looked up from reference TRBV9 and TRBJ2-3): DSGVTQTPKHLITATGQRVTLRCSPRSGDLSVYWYQQSLDQGLQFLIQYYNGEERAKGNILERFSAQQFPDLHSELNLSSLELGDSALYFCASSVAQALDTQYFGPGTRLTVL.

The chain employs TRBV6-6 and TRBJ2-3; 10 nucleotides match TRBD1. The germline CDR1 and CDR2 sequences are MNHNY and SVGAGI (reference sequence). V was clipped by 5 bases and J by 3 bases; unmatched bases: 5. The CDR3 is made up of 15 amino acids. DNA of the CDR3: TGTGCCAGCAGTAGACAGGGGGCTCGGACAGATACGCAGTATTTT. Translated: CASSRQGARTDTQYF.